The TCR beta chain under discussion was sequenced for a study of control samples from healthy donors and cancer patients. With 4 bases removed from V and 0 bases from J, the gap between germline ends came to 5 bases. There are 13 residues in the CDR3. Germline lookup yields CDR1 LNHDA and CDR2 SQIVND (reference sequence). Libraries were prepared by immunoSEQ multiplex PCR; TCRdb keeps only in-frame clonotypes and omits some of them. Of 130,000 or so clones in the sample, about 93% were seen once. J is TRBJ2-3 and V is TRBV19; no clear D. What was sequenced was blood. This clonotype was obtained from a middle-aged man in good health. CDR3 sequence reads: CASSRASTDTQYF. CDR3 in DNA: TGTGCCAGTAGTAGGGCTAGCACAGATACGCAGTATTTT.